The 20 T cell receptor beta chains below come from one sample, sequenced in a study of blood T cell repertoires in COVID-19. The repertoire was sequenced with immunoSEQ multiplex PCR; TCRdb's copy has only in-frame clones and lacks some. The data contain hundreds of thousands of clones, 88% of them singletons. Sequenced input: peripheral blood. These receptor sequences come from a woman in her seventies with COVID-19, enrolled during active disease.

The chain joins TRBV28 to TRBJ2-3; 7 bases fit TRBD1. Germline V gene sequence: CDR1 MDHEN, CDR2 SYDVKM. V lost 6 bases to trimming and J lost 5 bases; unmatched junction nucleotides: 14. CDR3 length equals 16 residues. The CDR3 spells CASSLPRQGVGDTQYF. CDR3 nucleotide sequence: TGTGCCAGCAGCCTTCCACGACAGGGAGTAGGAGATACGCAGTATTTT.

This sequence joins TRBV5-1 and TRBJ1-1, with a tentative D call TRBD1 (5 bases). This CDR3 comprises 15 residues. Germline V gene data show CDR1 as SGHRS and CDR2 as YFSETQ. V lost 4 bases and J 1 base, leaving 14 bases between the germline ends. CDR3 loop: CASSDRRGRNTEAFF. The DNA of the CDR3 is TGCGCCAGCAGCGACAGAAGGGGAAGGAACACTGAAGCTTTCTTT.

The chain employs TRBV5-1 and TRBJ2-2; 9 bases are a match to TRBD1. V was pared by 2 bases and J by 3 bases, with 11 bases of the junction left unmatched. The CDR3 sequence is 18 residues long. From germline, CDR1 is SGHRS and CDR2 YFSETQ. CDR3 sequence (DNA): TGCGCCAGCAGCTTTAACTCCGGGACAGGGCAGTACACCGGGGAGCTGTTTTTT. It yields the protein CASSFNSGTGQYTGELFF.

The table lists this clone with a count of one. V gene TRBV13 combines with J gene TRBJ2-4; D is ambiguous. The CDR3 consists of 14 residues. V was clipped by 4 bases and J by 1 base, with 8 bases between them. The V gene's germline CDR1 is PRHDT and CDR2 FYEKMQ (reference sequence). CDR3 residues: CASSSSPAKNIQYF. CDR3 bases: TGTGCCAGCAGCTCGTCTCCGGCCAAAAACATTCAGTACTTC.

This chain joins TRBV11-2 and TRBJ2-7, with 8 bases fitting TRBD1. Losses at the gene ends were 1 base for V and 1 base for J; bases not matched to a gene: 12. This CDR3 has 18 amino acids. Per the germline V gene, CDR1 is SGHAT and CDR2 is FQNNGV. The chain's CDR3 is CASSLVHRTGHLSYEQYF. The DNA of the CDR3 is TGTGCCAGCAGCTTAGTTCATAGGACAGGGCATTTATCCTACGAGCAGTACTTC.

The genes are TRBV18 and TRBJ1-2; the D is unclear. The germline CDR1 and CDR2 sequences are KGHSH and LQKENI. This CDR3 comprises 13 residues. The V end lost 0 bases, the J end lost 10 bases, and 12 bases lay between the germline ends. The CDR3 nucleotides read TGTGCCAGCTCACCACCGTTTTCAGGCTTCTACACCTTC. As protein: CASSPPFSGFYTF.

The chain's CDR3 is CASSSSGTGLNEQFF. CDR3 bases: TGTGCCAGCAGCTCCTCCGGGACAGGCCTTAATGAGCAGTTCTTC. The chain combines TRBV9 with TRBJ2-1; 8 nucleotides line up with TRBD1. The CDR3 length is 15 residues. Germline assignment: CDR1 SGDLS and CDR2 YYNGEE. With V trimmed by 4 bases and J by 7 bases, 10 bases remained unmatched.

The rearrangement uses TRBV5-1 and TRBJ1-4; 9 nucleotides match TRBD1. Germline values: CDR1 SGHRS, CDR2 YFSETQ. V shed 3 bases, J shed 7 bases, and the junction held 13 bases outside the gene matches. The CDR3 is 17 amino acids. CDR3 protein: CASSSSQPGQGGEKLFF. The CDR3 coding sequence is TGCGCCAGCAGCTCGAGTCAACCGGGACAGGGAGGTGAAAAACTGTTTTTT. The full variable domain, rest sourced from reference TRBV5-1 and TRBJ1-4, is KAGVTQTPRYLIKTRGQQVTLSCSPISGHRSVSWYQQTPGQGLQFLFEYFSETQRNKGNFPGRFSGRQFSNSRSEMNVSTLELGDSALYLCASSSSQPGQGGEKLFFGSGTQLSVL.

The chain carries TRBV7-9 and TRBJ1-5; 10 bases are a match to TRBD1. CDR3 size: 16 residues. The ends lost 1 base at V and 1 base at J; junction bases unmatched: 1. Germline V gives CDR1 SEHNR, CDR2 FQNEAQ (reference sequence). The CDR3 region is CASSLGDRGSNQPQHF. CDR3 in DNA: TGTGCCAGCAGCTTAGGGGACAGGGGCAGCAATCAGCCCCAGCATTTT.

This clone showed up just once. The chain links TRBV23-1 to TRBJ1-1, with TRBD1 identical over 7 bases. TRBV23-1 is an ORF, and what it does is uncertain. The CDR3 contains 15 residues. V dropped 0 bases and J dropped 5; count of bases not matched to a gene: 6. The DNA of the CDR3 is TGCGCCAGCAGTCAATCGCTTACAGGGGTGACTGAAGCTTTCTTT. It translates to CASSQSLTGVTEAFF.

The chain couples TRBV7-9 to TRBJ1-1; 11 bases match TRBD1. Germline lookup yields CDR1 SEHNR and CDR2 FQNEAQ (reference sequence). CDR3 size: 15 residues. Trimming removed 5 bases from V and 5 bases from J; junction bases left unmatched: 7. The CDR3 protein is CASSLGQGAGTEAFF. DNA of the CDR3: TGTGCCAGCAGCCTCGGACAGGGGGCTGGTACTGAAGCTTTCTTT.

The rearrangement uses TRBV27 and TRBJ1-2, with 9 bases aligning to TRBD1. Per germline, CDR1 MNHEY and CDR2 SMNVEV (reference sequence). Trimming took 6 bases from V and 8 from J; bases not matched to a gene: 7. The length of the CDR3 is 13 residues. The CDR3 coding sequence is TGTGCCAGCAGCCCACAGGGGGCGTGGGGCTACACCTTC. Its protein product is CASSPQGAWGYTF.

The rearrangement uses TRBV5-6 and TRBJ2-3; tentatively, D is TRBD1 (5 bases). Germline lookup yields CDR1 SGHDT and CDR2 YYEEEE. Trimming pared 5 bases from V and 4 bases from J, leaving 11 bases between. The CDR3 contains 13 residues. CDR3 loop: CASRFDRSDTQYF. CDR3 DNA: TGTGCCAGCAGGTTCGACAGATCAGATACGCAGTATTTT. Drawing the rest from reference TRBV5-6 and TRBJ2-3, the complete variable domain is DAGVTQSPTHLIKTRGQQVTLRCSPKSGHDTVSWYQQALGQGPQFIFQYYEEEERQRGNFPDRFSGHQFPNYSSELNVNALLLGDSALYLCASRFDRSDTQYFGPGTRLTVL.

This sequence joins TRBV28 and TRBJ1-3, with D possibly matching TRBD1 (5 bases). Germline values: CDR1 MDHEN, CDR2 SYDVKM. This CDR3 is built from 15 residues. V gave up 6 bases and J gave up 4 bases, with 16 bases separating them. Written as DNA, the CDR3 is TGTGCCAGCAGCCTCGGGACTGGAAGGGGAAACACCATATATTTT. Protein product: CASSLGTGRGNTIYF. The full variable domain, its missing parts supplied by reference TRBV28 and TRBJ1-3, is DVKVTQSSRYLVKRTGEKVFLECVQDMDHENMFWYRQDPGLGLRLIYFSYDVKMKEKGDIPEGYSVSREKKERFSLILESASTNQTSMYLCASSLGTGRGNTIYFGEGSWLTVV.

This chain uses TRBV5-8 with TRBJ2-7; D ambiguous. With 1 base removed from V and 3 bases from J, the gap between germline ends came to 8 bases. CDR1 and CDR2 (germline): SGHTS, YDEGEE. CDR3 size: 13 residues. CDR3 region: CASSLNFLYEQYF. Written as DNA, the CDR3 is TGTGCCAGCAGCTTGAACTTTCTCTACGAGCAGTACTTC.

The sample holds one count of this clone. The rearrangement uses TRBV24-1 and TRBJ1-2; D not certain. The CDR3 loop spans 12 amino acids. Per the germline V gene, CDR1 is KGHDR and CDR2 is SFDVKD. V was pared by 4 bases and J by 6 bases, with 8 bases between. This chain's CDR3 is CATSDPLHGYTF. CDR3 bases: TGTGCCACCAGTGACCCCCTTCATGGCTACACCTTC.

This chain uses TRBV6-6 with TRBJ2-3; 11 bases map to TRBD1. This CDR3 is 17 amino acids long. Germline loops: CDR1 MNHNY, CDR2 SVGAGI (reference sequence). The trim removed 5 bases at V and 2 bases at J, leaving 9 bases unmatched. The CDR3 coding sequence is TGTGCCAGCAGTCCCCCTCCGGGACAGGGGGACACAGATACGCAGTATTTT. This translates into CASSPPPGQGDTDTQYF.

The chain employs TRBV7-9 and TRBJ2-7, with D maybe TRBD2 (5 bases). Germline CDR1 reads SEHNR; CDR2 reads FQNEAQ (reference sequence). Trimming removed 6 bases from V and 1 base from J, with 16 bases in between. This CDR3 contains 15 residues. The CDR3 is CASRGGSTDSYEQYF. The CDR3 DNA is TGTGCCAGCAGGGGTGGGAGTACCGATTCCTACGAGCAGTACTTC.

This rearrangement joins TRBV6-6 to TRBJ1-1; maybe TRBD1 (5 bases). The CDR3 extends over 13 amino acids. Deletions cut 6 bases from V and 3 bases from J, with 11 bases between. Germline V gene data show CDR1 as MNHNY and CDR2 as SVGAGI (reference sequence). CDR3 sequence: CASRSGGYTEAFF. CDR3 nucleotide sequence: TGTGCCAGCAGGAGCGGGGGATACACTGAAGCTTTCTTT.

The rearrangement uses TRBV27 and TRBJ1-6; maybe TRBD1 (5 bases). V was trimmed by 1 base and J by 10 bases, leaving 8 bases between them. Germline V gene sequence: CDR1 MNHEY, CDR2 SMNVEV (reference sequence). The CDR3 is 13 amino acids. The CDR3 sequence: CASSLFQGSPLHF. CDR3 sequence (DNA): TGTGCCAGCAGTTTATTTCAGGGCTCACCCCTCCACTTT.